These 9 T cell receptor beta chains were all obtained from the same sample, sequenced in a study of T cells in Graves' hyperthyroidism and ophthalmopathy (dated by TCRdb to about 2019). Libraries were built with multiplex PCR. Reads for this sample came from an Illumina HiSeq 2000. The TCR beta CDR3 regions were amplified from the RNA transcripts. A first-round RT-PCR of the TCR CDR3 used the HTBI primer set with the Qiagen OneStep RT-PCR kit. The public reads were reprocessed in TCRdb via fastp at Q25 and MiXCR, keeping in-frame beta chains. Identical CDR3 protein sequences are pooled into one entry, listed with their most common genes and DNA. Across this sample there are about 290,000 distinct CDR3 sequences, with roughly 15% seen only once. The biggest ten clones account for approximately 33% of the sample. The sequenced sample was blood. Receptor source: a man aged 30 to 39 with Graves' hyperthyroidism.

The V gene is TRBV24-1, the J gene TRBJ1-5; 10 bases map to TRBD1. Trimming cost V 10 bases and J 4 bases; bases outside gene matches: 3. Germline V CDR1 and CDR2: KGHDR, SFDVKD. CDR3 size: 13 residues. CDR3 sequence: CATGGQGNQPQHF. The CDR3 DNA is TGTGCCACGGGGGGACAGGGGAATCAGCCCCAGCATTTT.

The table lists this clonotype with many counts. The V and J genes are TRBV11-3 and TRBJ2-3, with 7 bases identical to TRBD2. V trimming: 5 bases; J trimming: 4 bases; junction bases outside the gene matches: 9. Germline V gene lookup returns CDR1 SGHNT and CDR2 YENEEA. This CDR3 is 15 amino acids long. In DNA form, the CDR3 reads TGTGCCAGCAGCCTCCGGCCGGGAGGTTCAGATACGCAGTATTTT. Protein product: CASSLRPGGSDTQYF.

This clonotype was counted at least ten times. The gene calls are TRBV20-1 and TRBJ2-3; a weak D match, TRBD2 (6 bases). CDR1 is DFQATT and CDR2 is SNEGSKA in the germline V gene (reference sequence). CDR3 length: 14 residues. The V and J ends lost 3 bases and 2 bases respectively, with 12 bases between them. CDR3 sequence reads: CSARGDFSTDTQYF. As DNA, the CDR3 is TGCAGTGCTAGGGGGGACTTTTCCACAGATACGCAGTATTTT.

V usage is TRBV28 and J usage is TRBJ2-3; 7 nucleotides agree with TRBD2. J was trimmed by 2 bases and V by 3 bases; bases with no gene match: 8. CDR3 length equals 16 residues. The germline V gene has CDR1 MDHEN and CDR2 SYDVKM. The CDR3 DNA reads as TGTGCCAGCAGTTTGTTCCTAGCGGAGCCCACAGATACGCAGTATTTT. Protein sequence: CASSLFLAEPTDTQYF.

Points on this clonotype: Germline is not matched at one junction end, which may reflect a read error. This rearrangement joins TRBV20-1 to TRBJ1-5; D unresolved. The CDR3 extends over 12 amino acids. Germline V gene lookup returns CDR1 DFQATT and CDR2 SNEGSKA (reference sequence). The CDR3 loop reads CSARAGNRPQHF. The CDR3 DNA sequence: TGCAGTGCTAGAGCGGGTAATCGGCCCCAGCATTTT.

In the case of this clonotype: With a much larger clone just one base away, this may be a read error. The genes are TRBV6-2 or TRBV6-3 and TRBJ2-5, with D tentatively TRBD2 (5 bases). Germline loops: CDR1 MNHEY, CDR2 SVGEGT. CDR3 length: 13 amino acids. V was cut by 5 bases and J by 5 bases, with 12 bases left in between. CDR3 nucleotide sequence: TGTGCCAGCAGTCAACGGACGGGGGAGACCCAGTACTTC. As protein: CASSQRTGETQYF.

Notes on this clonotype: This sequence may be a read error, since a much larger clone differs from it by one base. The chain couples TRBV12-3 or TRBV12-4 to TRBJ2-5; unclear D gene. Trimming pared 8 bases from V and 4 bases from J, leaving 14 bases between. The CDR3 runs to 13 residues. The CDR3 DNA reads TGTGCCAGCGGACCTTGGGGTGGAGAGACCCAGTACTTC. Amino acids: CASGPWGGETQYF.

The gene calls are TRBV5-1 and TRBJ2-3; D is perhaps TRBD2 (6 bases). CDR3 length equals 16 residues. Germline lookup yields CDR1 SGHRS and CDR2 YFSETQ. The V and J ends lost 0 bases and 2 bases respectively, with 13 bases between them. The CDR3 DNA is TGCGCCAGCAGCTTGGCCAGCGGGCCGCTCACAGATACGCAGTATTTT. It codes for CASSLASGPLTDTQYF. The variable domain in full, with the rest retrieved from reference TRBV5-1 and TRBJ2-3, is KAGVTQTPRYLIKTRGQQVTLSCSPISGHRSVSWYQQTPGQGLQFLFEYFSETQRNKGNFPGRFSGRQFSNSRSEMNVSTLELGDSALYLCASSLASGPLTDTQYFGPGTRLTVL.

V gene TRBV9 combines with J gene TRBJ1-4; D remains unclear. V was cut by 2 bases and J by 0 bases, with 5 bases left in between. Per germline, CDR1 SGDLS and CDR2 YYNGEE. The CDR3 is made up of 14 amino acids. CDR3 nucleotides: TGTGCCAGCAGCGTTTGGGCAACTAATGAAAAACTGTTTTTT. It yields the protein CASSVWATNEKLFF.